This is a list of T cell receptor beta chains from one sample in a study of blood T cells in healthy people across ages. MiXCR, run by TCRdb on the 5' RACE reads, gives a single entry per CDR3 protein. Of around 600,000 distinct CDR3 sequences listed, less than 60% are singletons. The sequencing sample was made of blood. All receptors derive from an elderly man in good health. Both conserved end residues are part of each CDR3. A D gene is named only where the DNA matches it firmly. Only some rows state a clone size, as once, few, many or a class for expanded clones.

>14|TRBJ2-3|.|TRBV20-1|.
CSASGTPSADTQYF
TGCAGTGCATCCGGGACTCCCTCCGCAGATACGCAGTATTTT
>15|TRBJ2-3|TRBD2|TRBV10-2|.
CVSSEGGGRTDTQYF
TGCGTCAGCAGTGAGGGCGGGGGAAGGACAGATACGCAGTATTTT
>16|TRBJ1-1|.|TRBV7-9|.
CASSLAKIAVTGEAFF
TGTGCCAGCAGCTTAGCCAAAATCGCAGTTACGGGGGAAGCTTTCTTT
>17|TRBJ2-7|TRBD2|TRBV5-1|.
CASSLAPLAASSYEQYF
TGCGCCAGCAGCTTGGCCCCACTAGCGGCTAGCTCCTACGAGCAGTACTTC
>16|TRBJ2-5|.|TRBV7-2|.
CASSLGLGHGQETQYF
TGTGCCAGCAGCTTAGGGTTGGGACACGGCCAAGAGACCCAGTACTTC
>13|TRBJ2-5|TRBD1|TRBV6-5|.
CASSWGQGYAQYF
TGTGCCAGCAGTTGGGGACAGGGGTACGCGCAGTACTTC
>16|TRBJ2-7|TRBD1|TRBV25-1|few
CASSDPGTGRAYEQYF
TGTGCCAGCAGTGACCCTGGGACAGGGAGAGCCTACGAGCAGTACTTC
>15|TRBJ1-6|.|TRBV6-5|many
CASTRTVSYNSPLHF
TGTGCCAGCACCAGGACTGTTTCCTATAATTCACCCCTCCACTTT
>16|TRBJ1-2|.|TRBV4-3|few
CASSQDVGTPNYGYTF
TGCGCCAGCAGCCAAGATGTCGGGACTCCTAACTATGGCTACACCTTC
>16|TRBJ2-7|.|TRBV7-6|few
CASSFSFTAEAYEQYF
TGTGCCAGCAGCTTTTCTTTTACAGCTGAAGCCTACGAGCAGTACTTC
>16|TRBJ2-7|.|TRBV5-1|.
CASTPVGDGKLSEQYF
TGCGCCAGCACCCCTGTAGGGGACGGGAAACTCTCCGAGCAGTACTTC
>14|TRBJ1-2|.|TRBV3-1|.
CASSQDHRVYGYTF
TGTGCCAGCAGCCAAGATCACAGGGTCTATGGCTACACCTTC
>14|TRBJ2-7|.|TRBV21-1|few
CASSKALDPYEQYF
TGTGCCAGCAGCAAAGCTCTAGATCCCTACGAGCAGTACTTC
>12|TRBJ2-1|.|TRBV12-5|.
CASGFVVYEQFF
TGTGCTAGTGGTTTTGTAGTCTATGAGCAGTTCTTC
>17|TRBJ2-7|.|TRBV20-1|few
CSARDTARRPGRDEQYF
TGCAGTGCTAGAGATACCGCCCGGCGGCCCGGACGTGACGAGCAGTACTTC
>16|TRBJ1-1|.|TRBV7-8|.
CASSLHDGAENTEAFF
TGTGCCAGCAGCCTGCATGATGGGGCAGAGAACACTGAAGCTTTCTTT
>15|TRBJ2-5|.|TRBV7-2|once
CASSLDTGEWETQYF
TGTGCCAGCAGCTTAGATACGGGGGAGTGGGAGACCCAGTACTTC
>17|TRBJ1-4|.|TRBV10-3|few
CAISESRTAGTGEKLFF
TGTGCCATCAGTGAGTCGCGCACCGCGGGGACTGGGGAAAAACTGTTTTTT
>17|TRBJ2-1|TRBD1|TRBV20-1|.
CSARRPRTGVREKGQFF
TGCAGTGCTAGACGGCCTAGGACAGGGGTACGCGAGAAAGGGCAGTTCTTC
>15|TRBJ2-4|.|TRBV5-1|.
CASDTWPFSRDIQYF
TGCGCCAGCGACACATGGCCGTTTAGCAGGGACATTCAGTACTTC
>14|TRBJ2-5|TRBD1|TRBV5-1|few
CASSTETGGETQYF
TGCGCCAGCAGCACCGAGACAGGGGGCGAGACCCAGTACTTC
>15|TRBJ2-5|.|TRBV5-1|.
CASSLANQGRGEQYF
TGCGCCAGCAGCTTGGCCAATCAGGGGAGAGGTGAGCAGTACTTC
>13|TRBJ1-5|.|TRBV7-9|.
CASSQWDNQPQHF
TGTGCCAGCAGCCAATGGGACAATCAGCCCCAGCATTTT
>14|TRBJ2-7|.|TRBV7-9|.
CTSSFIQGLDEQYF
TGTACCAGCAGCTTCATACAGGGCCTGGACGAGCAGTACTTC
>12|TRBJ1-1|.|TRBV20-1|.
CSAQEGRVEAFF
TGCAGTGCCCAGGAGGGGCGTGTAGAAGCTTTCTTT
>16|TRBJ2-1|.|TRBV3-1|few
CASSHQTGGSYNEQFF
TGTGCCAGCAGCCACCAAACTGGTGGGTCCTACAATGAGCAGTTCTTC
>14|TRBJ2-7|.|TRBV6-5|many
CASSSPQVSYEQYF
TGTGCCAGCAGTTCCCCACAGGTCTCCTACGAGCAGTACTTC
>13|TRBJ1-2|TRBD1|TRBV7-9|.
CAGSRDRGWGYTF
TGTGCCGGCAGCCGGGACAGGGGTTGGGGCTACACCTTC
>14|TRBJ2-2|.|TRBV6-5|.
CASSYAENTGELFF
TGTGCCAGCAGTTACGCGGAGAACACCGGGGAGCTGTTTTTT
>12|TRBJ2-5|TRBD1|TRBV20-1|few
CSADRGQETQYF
TGCAGTGCTGACAGGGGCCAAGAGACCCAGTACTTC
>16|TRBJ2-5|TRBD1|TRBV18|.
CASSPLDRGLQETQYF
TGTGCCAGCTCACCGTTGGACAGGGGGCTCCAAGAGACCCAGTACTTC
>16|TRBJ2-1|.|TRBV4-3|many
CASSPSGAVWVNEQFF
TGCGCCAGCAGCCCCTCCGGGGCGGTGTGGGTCAATGAGCAGTTCTTC
>14|TRBJ2-5|TRBD2|TRBV10-3|.
CAISDGRRTETQYF
TGTGCCATCAGTGACGGGAGGAGGACCGAGACCCAGTACTTC
>11|TRBJ1-5|.|TRBV12-3/TRBV12-4|.
CASRASGPQHF
TGTGCCAGCAGGGCTTCTGGGCCCCAGCATTTT
>15|TRBJ2-5|TRBD2|TRBV20-1|few
CSASSLAGVRETQYF
TGCAGTGCTAGTAGTCTAGCGGGAGTAAGGGAGACCCAGTACTTC
>15|TRBJ2-4|TRBD1|TRBV2|.
CASRVQGAAKNIQYF
TGTGCCAGCAGGGTACAGGGGGCTGCCAAAAACATTCAGTACTTC
>14|TRBJ2-2|.|TRBV29-1|.
CSVVGQEYTGELFF
TGCAGCGTTGTGGGCCAGGAGTACACCGGGGAGCTGTTTTTT
>17|TRBJ2-1|TRBD2|TRBV7-2|.
CASSLETSGSPGDEQFF
TGTGCCAGCAGCTTAGAGACTAGCGGGAGCCCCGGGGATGAGCAGTTCTTC
>14|TRBJ2-1|TRBD2|TRBV20-1|.
CSASSGRGHNEQFF
TGCAGTGCCTCGAGCGGGAGGGGCCACAATGAGCAGTTCTTC
>15|TRBJ1-1|.|TRBV4-2|many
CASSQERRLNTEAFF
TGTGCCAGCAGCCAAGAACGTCGGTTAAACACTGAAGCTTTCTTT
>13|TRBJ2-7|TRBD1|TRBV7-9|.
CASRGTGNSEQYF
TGTGCCAGCCGCGGGACAGGGAATAGCGAGCAGTACTTC
>11|TRBJ2-2|.|TRBV29-1|few
CSVGGAGELFF
TGCAGCGTTGGGGGAGCCGGGGAGCTGTTTTTT
>13|TRBJ2-7|.|TRBV27|.
CASSVRDGYEQYF
TGTGCCAGCAGTGTCCGGGACGGTTACGAGCAGTACTTC